The present entry profiles one T cell receptor beta chain with its context. Clinical history reported by participants formed the basis on which cohorts were assigned. The germline CDR1 and CDR2 sequences are SNHLY and FYNNEI. CDR3 length: 15 residues. Germline trimming cut 6 bases from V and 5 bases from J; bases unmatched to any gene: 10. This sample is drawn from a study of blood T cell repertoires in COVID-19. Study summary: COVID-19 samples from acute and convalescent phases originated in the United States, Italy and Spain. Nucleic acid was either cDNA or gDNA, and it came from T cells, B-cell-depleted T cells, or PBMCs.

Per the original methods: Reference gene primer amplification yielded estimated nucleated cell counts. This table comes from immunoSEQ multiplex PCR, and its TCRdb copy is limited to in-frame clones, with some not included. D and trimming come from the DNA, and the V and J calls and clone size come from that table. The repertoire holds about 180,000 clones, around 85% seen once, with 5.6% in the top ten. The sequence was obtained from a woman aged 35 to 49 with acute COVID-19. The rearrangement links TRBV2 to TRBJ2-1, with 7 bases lining up with TRBD1. The sequencing sample was made of PBMCs or T cells enriched from blood (not recorded which). The CDR3: CASSAQGDAHNEQFF. CDR3 bases: TGTGCCAGCAGCGCCCAGGGGGACGCACACAATGAGCAGTTCTTC.